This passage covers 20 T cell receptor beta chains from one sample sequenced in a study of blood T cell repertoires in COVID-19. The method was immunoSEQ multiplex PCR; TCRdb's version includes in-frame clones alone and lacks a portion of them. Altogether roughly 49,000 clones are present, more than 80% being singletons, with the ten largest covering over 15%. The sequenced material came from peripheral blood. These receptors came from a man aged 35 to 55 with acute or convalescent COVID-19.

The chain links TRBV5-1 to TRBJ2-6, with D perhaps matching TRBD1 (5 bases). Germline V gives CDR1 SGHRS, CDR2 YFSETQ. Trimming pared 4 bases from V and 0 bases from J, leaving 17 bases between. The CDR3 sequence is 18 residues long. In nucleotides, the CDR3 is TGCGCCAGCAGCCTCAAACCCACGACAGCCTCTGGGGCCAACGTCCTGACTTTC. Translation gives CASSLKPTTASGANVLTF. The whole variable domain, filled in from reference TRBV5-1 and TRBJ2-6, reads KAGVTQTPRYLIKTRGQQVTLSCSPISGHRSVSWYQQTPGQGLQFLFEYFSETQRNKGNFPGRFSGRQFSNSRSEMNVSTLELGDSALYLCASSLKPTTASGANVLTFGAGSRLTVL.

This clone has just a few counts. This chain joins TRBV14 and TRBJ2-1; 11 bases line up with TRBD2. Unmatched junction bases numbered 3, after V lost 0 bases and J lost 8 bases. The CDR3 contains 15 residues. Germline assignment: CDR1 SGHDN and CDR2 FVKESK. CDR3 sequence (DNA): TGTGCCAGCAGCCAAGATCTAGCGGGGGGCGATGAGCAGTTCTTC. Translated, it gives CASSQDLAGGDEQFF.

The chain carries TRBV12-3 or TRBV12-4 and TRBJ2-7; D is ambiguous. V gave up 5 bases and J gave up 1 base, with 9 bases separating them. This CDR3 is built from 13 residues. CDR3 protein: CASSPGLSYEQYF. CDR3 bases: TGTGCCAGCAGTCCAGGATTGTCCTACGAGCAGTACTTC.

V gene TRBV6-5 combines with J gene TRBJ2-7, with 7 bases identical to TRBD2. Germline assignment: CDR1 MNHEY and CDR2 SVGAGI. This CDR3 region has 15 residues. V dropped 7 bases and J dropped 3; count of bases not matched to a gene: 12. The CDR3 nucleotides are TGTGCCAGCAAGGCGGGCGAAGCGGGAAGCTACGAGCAGTACTTC. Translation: CASKAGEAGSYEQYF.

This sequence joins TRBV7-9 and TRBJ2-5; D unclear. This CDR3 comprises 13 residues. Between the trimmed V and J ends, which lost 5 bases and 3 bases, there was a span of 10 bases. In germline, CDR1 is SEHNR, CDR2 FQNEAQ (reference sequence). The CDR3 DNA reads TGTGCCAGCAGCCCCGACACCGAAGAGACCCAGTACTTC. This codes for CASSPDTEETQYF.

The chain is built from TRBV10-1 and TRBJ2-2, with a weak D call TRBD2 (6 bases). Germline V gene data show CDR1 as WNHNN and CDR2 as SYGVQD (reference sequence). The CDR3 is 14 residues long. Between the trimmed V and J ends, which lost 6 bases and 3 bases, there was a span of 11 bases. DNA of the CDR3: TGCGCCAGCAGACTAGCTAGGGACACCGGGGAGCTGTTTTTT. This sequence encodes CASRLARDTGELFF.

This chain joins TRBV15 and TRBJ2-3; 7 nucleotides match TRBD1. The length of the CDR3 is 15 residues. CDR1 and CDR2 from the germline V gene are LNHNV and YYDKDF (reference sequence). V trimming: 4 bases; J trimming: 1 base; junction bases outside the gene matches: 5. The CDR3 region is CATSIRQGRTDTQYF. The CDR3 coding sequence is TGTGCCACCAGCATACGACAGGGCCGCACAGATACGCAGTATTTT.

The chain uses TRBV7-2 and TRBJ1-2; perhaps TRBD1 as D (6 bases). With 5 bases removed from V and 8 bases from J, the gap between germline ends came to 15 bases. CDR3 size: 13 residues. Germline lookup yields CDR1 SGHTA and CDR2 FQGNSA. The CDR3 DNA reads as TGTGCCAGCAGCCGGGACATAGTTACAGGCTACACCTTC. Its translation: CASSRDIVTGYTF. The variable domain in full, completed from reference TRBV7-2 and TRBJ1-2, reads GAGVSQSPSNKVTEKGKDVELRCDPISGHTALYWYRQSLGQGLEFLIYFQGNSAPDKSGLPSDRFSAERTGGSVSTLTIQRTQQEDSAVYLCASSRDIVTGYTFGSGTRLTVV.

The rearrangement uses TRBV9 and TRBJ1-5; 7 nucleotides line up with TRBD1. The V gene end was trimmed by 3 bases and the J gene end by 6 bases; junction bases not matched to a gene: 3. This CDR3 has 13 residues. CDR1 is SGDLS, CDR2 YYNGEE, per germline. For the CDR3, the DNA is TGTGCCAGCAGCGCCGGGACAGCTCAGCCCCAGCATTTT. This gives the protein CASSAGTAQPQHF.

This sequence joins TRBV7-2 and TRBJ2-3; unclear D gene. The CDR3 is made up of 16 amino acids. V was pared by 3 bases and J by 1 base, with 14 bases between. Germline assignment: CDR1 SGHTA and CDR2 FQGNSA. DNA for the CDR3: TGTGCCAGCAGCTTTTCGGCGGCTCTGGGCACAGATACGCAGTATTTT. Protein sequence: CASSFSAALGTDTQYF.

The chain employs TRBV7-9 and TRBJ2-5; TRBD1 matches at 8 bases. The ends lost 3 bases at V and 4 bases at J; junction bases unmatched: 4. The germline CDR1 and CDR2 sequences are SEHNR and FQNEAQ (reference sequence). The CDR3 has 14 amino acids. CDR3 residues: CASSFTGGRETQYF. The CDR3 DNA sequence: TGTGCCAGCAGCTTCACAGGGGGGAGAGAGACCCAGTACTTC.

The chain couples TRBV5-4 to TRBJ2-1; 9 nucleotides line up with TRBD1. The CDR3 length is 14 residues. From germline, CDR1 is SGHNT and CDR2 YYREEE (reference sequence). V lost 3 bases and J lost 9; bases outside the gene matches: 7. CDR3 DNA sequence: TGTGCCAGCAGCTGGGGACAGGGACTTGGTGAGCAGTTCTTC. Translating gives CASSWGQGLGEQFF.

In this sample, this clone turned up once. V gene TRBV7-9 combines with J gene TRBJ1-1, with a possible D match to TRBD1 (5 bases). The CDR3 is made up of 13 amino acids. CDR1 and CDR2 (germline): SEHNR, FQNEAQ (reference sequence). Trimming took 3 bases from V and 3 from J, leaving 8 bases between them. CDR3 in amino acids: CASSLTRDTEAFF. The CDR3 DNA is TGTGCCAGCAGCTTGACCAGGGACACTGAAGCTTTCTTT.

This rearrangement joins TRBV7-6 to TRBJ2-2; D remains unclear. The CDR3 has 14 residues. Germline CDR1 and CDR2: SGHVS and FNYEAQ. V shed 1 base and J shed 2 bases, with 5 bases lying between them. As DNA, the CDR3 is TGTGCCAGCAGCTTAGGCGGAAACACCGGGGAGCTGTTTTTT. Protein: CASSLGGNTGELFF.

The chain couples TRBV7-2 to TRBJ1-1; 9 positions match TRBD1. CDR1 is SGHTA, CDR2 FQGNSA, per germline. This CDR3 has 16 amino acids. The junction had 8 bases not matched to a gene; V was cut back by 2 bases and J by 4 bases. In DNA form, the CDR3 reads TGTGCCAGCAGCTTAACCGGGACAGGGTATTTCACTGAAGCTTTCTTT. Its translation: CASSLTGTGYFTEAFF.

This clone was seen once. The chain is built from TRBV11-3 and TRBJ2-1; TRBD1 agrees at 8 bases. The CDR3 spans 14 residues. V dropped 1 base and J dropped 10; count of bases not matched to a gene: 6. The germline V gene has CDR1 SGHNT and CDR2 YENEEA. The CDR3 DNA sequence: TGTGCCAGCAGCTTAGTGAGGACAGGGTACGAGCAGTTCTTC. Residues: CASSLVRTGYEQFF. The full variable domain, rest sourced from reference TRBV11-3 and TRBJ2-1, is EAGVVQSPRYKIIEKKQPVAFWCNPISGHNTLYWYLQNLGQGPELLIRYENEEAVDDSQLPKDRFSAERLKGVDSTLKIQPAELGDSAVYLCASSLVRTGYEQFFGPGTRLTVL.

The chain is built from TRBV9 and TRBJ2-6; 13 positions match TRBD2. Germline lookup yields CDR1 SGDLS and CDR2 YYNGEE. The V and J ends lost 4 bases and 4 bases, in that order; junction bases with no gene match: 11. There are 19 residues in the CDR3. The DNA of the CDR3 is TGTGCCAGCAGCCTCTCGGGACTAGCGGGGCCAAGGGGGGCCAACGTCCTGACTTTC. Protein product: CASSLSGLAGPRGANVLTF.

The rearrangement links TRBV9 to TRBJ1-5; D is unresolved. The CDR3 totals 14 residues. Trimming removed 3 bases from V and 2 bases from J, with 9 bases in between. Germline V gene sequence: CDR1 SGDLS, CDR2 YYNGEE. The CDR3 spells CASSESVGNQPQHF. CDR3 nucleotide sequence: TGTGCCAGCAGCGAGAGCGTCGGCAATCAGCCCCAGCATTTT.

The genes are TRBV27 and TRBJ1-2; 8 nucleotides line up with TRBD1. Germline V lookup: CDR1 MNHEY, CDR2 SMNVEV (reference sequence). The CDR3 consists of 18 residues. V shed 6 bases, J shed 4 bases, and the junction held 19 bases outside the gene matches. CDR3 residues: CASRVYGPRDRGFYGYTF. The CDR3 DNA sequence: TGTGCCAGCAGAGTTTATGGGCCACGAGACAGGGGCTTCTATGGCTACACCTTC.

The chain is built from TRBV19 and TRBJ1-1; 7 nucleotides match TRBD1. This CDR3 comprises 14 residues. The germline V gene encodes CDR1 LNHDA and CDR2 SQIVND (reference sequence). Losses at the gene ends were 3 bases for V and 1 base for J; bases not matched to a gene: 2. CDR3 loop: CASSMDRQNTEAFF. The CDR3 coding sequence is TGTGCCAGTAGTATGGACAGGCAGAACACTGAAGCTTTCTTT.